This T cell receptor (beta chain) was profiled in a study of shared clonotypes between healthy human individuals. Germline V lookup: CDR1 SGHRS, CDR2 YFSETQ. The CDR3 sequence is 13 residues long. Between the trimmed V and J ends, which lost 3 bases and 1 base, there was a span of 8 bases. In the case of this clone: The antigen is not known. Other DNA sequences in the sample encode the same CDR3.

Study observations and caveats: Naive subsets generally had larger estimated richness than memory subsets.

Method: immunoSEQ multiplex PCR; TCRdb's copy keeps in-frame clones and lacks some. The data contain about 600,000 clones, 98% of them singletons. CD45RO-negative CD8 cells positively selected for CCR7 made up the naive population, which excluded terminally differentiated effector memory CD45RA+ cells. The source of this sequence is a man between 25 and 39 years old in good health. This rearrangement joins TRBV5-1 to TRBJ2-7, with a weak D call TRBD2 (5 bases). The sample taken for sequencing was naive CD8+ T cells sorted from blood. CDR3 sequence (DNA): TGCGCCAGCAGCTCCTCGGGGTCCTACGAGCAGTACTTC. As protein: CASSSSGSYEQYF.